One and the same sample provided the 2 T cell receptor beta chains below, sequenced in a study of T cell responses to AZD1222 COVID-19 vaccine. TCRdb's table, derived via immunoSEQ multiplex PCR, lists solely in-frame clones and lacks some. The data show tens of thousands of clones, with about 80% seen just once and over 13% held by the top ten. The input for sequencing was peripheral blood, taken 28 days after the second AZD1222 dose. The receptor source for this set is an adult who received the AZD1222 COVID-19 vaccine.

The rearrangement uses TRBV4-1 and TRBJ1-1; tentatively, D is TRBD1 (6 bases). The CDR3 has 16 amino acids. Trimming stripped 5 bases from V and 0 bases from J, with 16 bases between. Looked up from germline, CDR1 is MGHRA and CDR2 is YSYEKL. The CDR3 DNA is TGCGCCAGCAGCAAGAACAGGGTCGGTTTGAACACTGAAGCTTTCTTT. This encodes CASSKNRVGLNTEAFF.

This chain joins TRBV6-5 and TRBJ2-1; TRBD2 might be the D (7 bases). The CDR3 runs to 11 residues. The germline gives CDR1 MNHEY, CDR2 SVGAGI. V was shortened by 11 bases and J by 8 bases, with 13 bases between the two germline ends. The CDR3 DNA reads as TGTGCCTCAAGGGGGGGCTATGAGCAGTTCTTC. Protein: CASRGGYEQFF.